Below are 19 T cell receptor beta chains sequenced from a single sample in a study of cytomegalovirus exposure and HLA in healthy donors. Use of 60 Vbeta and 13 Jbeta primers characterized the PCR. The repertoire was sequenced with immunoSEQ multiplex PCR; TCRdb's copy has only in-frame clones and lacks some. The listing records tens of thousands of clones. Specimen: PBMCs. The receptors here all came from a woman in her thirties in good health and CMV-seronegative.

The V and J genes are TRBV30 and TRBJ2-5; D is possibly TRBD1 (5 bases). The germline CDR1 and CDR2 sequences are GTSNPN and SVGIG (reference sequence). Trimming left V 2 bases short and J 5 bases short, with 15 bases between. There are 14 residues in the CDR3. CDR3 residues: CAWSTDITEETQYF. In DNA, the CDR3 is TGTGCCTGGAGTACGGACATCACCGAGGAGACCCAGTACTTC. Full variable domain (remainder filled in from reference TRBV30 and TRBJ2-5): SQTIHQWPATLVQPVGSPLSLECTVEGTSNPNLYWYRQAAGRGLQLLFYSVGIGQISSEVPQNLSASRPQDRQFILSSKKLLLSDSGFYLCAWSTDITEETQYFGPGTRLLVL.

This chain connects TRBV7-2 to TRBJ2-7, with D possibly matching TRBD2 (7 bases). This CDR3 is built from 16 residues. V dropped 2 bases and J dropped 4 bases, with 18 bases sitting between them. Germline lookup yields CDR1 SGHTA and CDR2 FQGNSA. CDR3: CASSLRGGGLIYEQYF. As DNA, the CDR3 is TGTGCCAGCAGCTTACGTGGGGGGGGGCTGATATACGAGCAGTACTTC.

This chain links TRBV14 with TRBJ2-7; tentatively, D is TRBD2 (7 bases). V was shortened by 2 bases and J by 6 bases, with 11 bases between the two germline ends. There are 13 residues in the CDR3. Germline V gene data show CDR1 as SGHDN and CDR2 as FVKESK. CDR3 amino acids: CASSQRGGSEQYF. CDR3 DNA sequence: TGTGCCAGCAGCCAAAGGGGGGGCAGCGAGCAGTACTTC.

The V gene is TRBV30, the J gene TRBJ2-2; the D is unclear. Trimming removed 1 base from V and 4 bases from J, with 4 bases in between. The CDR3 runs to 12 residues. Germline assignment: CDR1 GTSNPN and CDR2 SVGIG (reference sequence). The CDR3 region has the DNA TGTGCCTGGAGTGCCGGCACCGGGGAGCTGTTTTTT. This encodes CAWSAGTGELFF.

The CDR3 reads CASSLFGAREETQYF. CDR3 nucleotide sequence: TGTGCCAGCAGCTTATTCGGAGCGAGAGAAGAGACCCAGTACTTC. The chain joins TRBV11-2 to TRBJ2-5; D is unclear. Germline V gene sequence: CDR1 SGHAT, CDR2 FQNNGV. Trimming shortened V by 2 bases and J by 3 bases, and 13 bases separated the two germline ends. The CDR3 is 15 residues long.

The chain uses TRBV28 and TRBJ2-2, with 10 bases matching TRBD2. V lost 7 bases and J lost 6; bases outside the gene matches: 8. CDR1 and CDR2 (germline): MDHEN, SYDVKM. This CDR3 is 15 amino acids long. The CDR3 here is CASIPGLATPGELFF. As DNA, the CDR3 is TGTGCCAGCATCCCGGGACTAGCGACCCCCGGGGAGCTGTTTTTT.

As for this clone: One junction end disagrees with the germline gene, perhaps due to a read error. The chain couples TRBV10-3 to TRBJ1-6; no clear D gene. The CDR3 has 14 amino acids. The V gene's germline CDR1 is ENHRY and CDR2 SYGVKD. The CDR3 reads CAIGLSTENSHLHF. The CDR3 DNA follows: TGTGCCATTGGACTTTCAACGGAAAATTCACACCTCCACTTT.

This chain joins TRBV6-5 and TRBJ1-5, with a tentative D call TRBD1 (6 bases). CDR1 and CDR2 (germline): MNHEY, SVGAGI. CDR3 length equals 15 residues. V lost 6 bases to trimming and J lost 0 bases, with 12 bases between them. As DNA, the CDR3 is TGTGCCAGCAGCTCCACAGGGAATAGCAATCAGCCCCAGCATTTT. Protein product: CASSSTGNSNQPQHF.

The chain employs TRBV6-1 and TRBJ1-2, with a tentative D call TRBD1 (6 bases). Germline V gives CDR1 MNHNS, CDR2 SASEGT. The CDR3 runs 16 residues. V lost 2 bases, J lost 0 bases, and 13 bases lay in between. CDR3 nucleotide sequence: TGTGCCAGCAGTGAATCCGGGACAAGCGCTAACTATGGCTACACCTTC. Translated: CASSESGTSANYGYTF.

The J gene is TRBJ2-7, the V gene TRBV27; 11 nucleotides agree with TRBD1. CDR1 is MNHEY, CDR2 SMNVEV, per germline (reference sequence). With V trimmed by 2 bases and J by 6 bases, 0 bases remained unmatched. The CDR3 extends over 13 amino acids. The CDR3 is CASSLGQGAEQYF. The CDR3 DNA reads as TGTGCCAGCAGTTTAGGACAGGGGGCCGAGCAGTACTTC.

The CDR3 coding sequence is TGCGCCAGCAGGGAGGGGCCGGCCTACGAGCAGTACTTC. It specifies CASREGPAYEQYF. V gene TRBV5-1 combines with J gene TRBJ2-7; a weak D match, TRBD2 (6 bases). The germline V and J ends were trimmed by 5 bases and 2 bases, with 11 bases remaining between them. The germline V gene encodes CDR1 SGHRS and CDR2 YFSETQ. CDR3 length equals 13 residues.

CDR3 amino acids: CASSIGTGHSNQPQHF. The CDR3 region has the DNA TGTGCCAGCAGCATTGGGACAGGGCATAGCAATCAGCCCCAGCATTTT. The chain uses TRBV5-6 and TRBJ1-5, with TRBD1 identical over 9 bases. CDR3 length equals 16 residues. CDR1 is SGHDT and CDR2 is YYEEEE in the germline V gene. The V segment lost 4 bases and the J segment 0 bases; nucleotides outside the gene matches: 5.

This chain uses TRBV9 with TRBJ1-5; no firm D call. This CDR3 is built from 13 residues. CDR1 is SGDLS, CDR2 YYNGEE, per germline. The V end was cut by 4 bases, the J end by 0 bases, with 5 bases between. The CDR3 DNA follows: TGTGCCAGCAGCCGGGATAGCAATCAGCCCCAGCATTTT. It specifies CASSRDSNQPQHF.

J is TRBJ2-7 and V is TRBV6-5, with D possibly matching TRBD2 (5 bases). CDR1 is MNHEY, CDR2 SVGAGI, per germline. This CDR3 region has 14 residues. V was cut by 3 bases and J by 6 bases, with 15 bases left in between. CDR3 sequence: CASSYGLEVLEQYF. The CDR3 bases are TGTGCCAGCAGTTATGGGTTGGAGGTCCTCGAGCAGTACTTC.

The V and J genes are TRBV9 and TRBJ1-1, with 7 bases that match TRBD1. This CDR3 is 12 amino acids long. V gave up 8 bases and J gave up 6 bases; unmatched junction bases: 7. Germline V gene data show CDR1 as SGDLS and CDR2 as YYNGEE. In DNA form, the CDR3 reads TGTGCCAGTACCTCAGGGGGTCCTGAAGCTTTCTTT. This sequence encodes CASTSGGPEAFF.

About this clone: The junction does not match germline at one end; this may be a read error. The chain recombines TRBV7-7 with TRBJ2-7; tentatively, D is TRBD2 (5 bases). CDR1 and CDR2 from the germline V gene are SSHAT and FNYEAQ (reference sequence). This CDR3 region has 14 residues. DNA of the CDR3: TGTGCTAGCAGCCGTGGACTCTACTCCTACGAGCAGTACTTC. This translates into CASSRGLYSYEQYF.

The V and J genes are TRBV6-5 and TRBJ1-2; TRBD1 matches at 8 bases. The CDR3 loop spans 14 amino acids. V lost 5 bases, J lost 3 bases, and 5 bases stayed unmatched. Looked up from germline, CDR1 is MNHEY and CDR2 is SVGAGI. Here the CDR3 DNA reads TGTGCCAGCAGTCCTCTGACAGGGGACTATGGCTACACCTTC. Its translation is CASSPLTGDYGYTF.

The rearrangement uses TRBV5-1 and TRBJ1-5, with 11 bases aligning to TRBD1. CDR3 length: 15 residues. J gave up 6 bases and V 4 bases, and 6 bases lay outside the gene matches. CDR1 is SGHRS and CDR2 is YFSETQ in the germline V gene. The CDR3 spells CASSPGQGAIQPQHF. The DNA of the CDR3 is TGCGCCAGCAGCCCCGGACAGGGGGCAATTCAGCCCCAGCATTTT.

The chain is built from TRBV4-3 and TRBJ1-5; D gene unclear. V shed 7 bases and J shed 4 bases, with 20 bases lying between them. Germline CDR1 LGHNA, CDR2 YSLEER. The CDR3 length is 16 residues. In nucleotides, the CDR3 is TGCGCCAGCATCTCTCAGTGGAGGACTCGGAATCAGCCCCAGCATTTT. Protein: CASISQWRTRNQPQHF.